The present T cell receptor (beta chain) was sequenced within a study of CD8 T cells in ankylosing spondylitis. Study-wide points: Ankylosing spondylitis blood appeared to carry a characteristic TCR beta motif of several highly homologous variants.

Generation of TCR beta libraries employed quantitative 5'-RACE incorporating molecular barcodes. TCRdb fed the 5' RACE reads into MiXCR, producing one record per CDR3 protein. The sample carries 250,000 to 350,000 distinct CDR3 sequences, less than 25% recorded once. To note about this clonotype: Its target is not known.

The CDR3 contains 13 residues. V gave up 5 bases and J gave up 7 bases; unmatched junction bases: 6. Looked up from germline, CDR1 is SNHLY and CDR2 is FYNNEI. The sequence was collected from a female donor with ankylosing spondylitis or in good health (not recorded which). The rearrangement joins TRBV2 to TRBJ1-1; 8 bases fit TRBD1. The specimen sequenced was blood, either unsorted or a sorted T cell fraction (not recorded which). The CDR3 region has the DNA TGTGCCAGCAGTCTCCAGGGGGCGGGTGAAGCTTTCTTT. Translated: CASSLQGAGEAFF.